These T cell receptor beta chains were read from a single sample in a study of blood T cell repertoires in COVID-19. Measured with immunoSEQ multiplex PCR; TCRdb has only the in-frame clones, and not every one. The sample lists about 380,000 clones, 81% seen once, with 0.85% to 1.3% in the top ten. What was sequenced was peripheral blood. These receptors came from a human donor with acute or convalescent COVID-19. The donor label of this sample is uncertain. The CDR3 runs from the conserved cysteine through the conserved F or W. D genes are given only for firm matches. Clone size is shown for a subset of rows, as once, few, many or a class of expanded clone.

CDR3nt: TGTGCCAGCAGCCCAGGGGGAACCGGTAATGAAAAACTGTTTTTT
CDR3aa: CASSPGGTGNEKLFF
v_gene: TRBV6-5
abundance: .
j_gene: TRBJ1-4
d_gene: TRBD1
len: 15

CDR3nt: TGTGCCAGCAGTGAACTTGGGACAGGGTGGACTAATGAAAAACTGTTTTTT
CDR3aa: CASSELGTGWTNEKLFF
v_gene: TRBV6-1
abundance: .
j_gene: TRBJ1-4
d_gene: TRBD1
len: 17

CDR3nt: TGTGCCAGCAGACAGGGACCTGAAGCTTTCTTT
CDR3aa: CASRQGPEAFF
v_gene: TRBV6-5
abundance: .
j_gene: TRBJ1-1
d_gene: .
len: 11

CDR3nt: TGTGCCAGCAGTGAATTGGCAGGGAGGGAGAAGTGGAACACTGAAGCTTTCTTT
CDR3aa: CASSELAGREKWNTEAFF
v_gene: TRBV6-1
abundance: .
j_gene: TRBJ1-1
d_gene: .
len: 18

CDR3nt: TGTGCCAGCAGTTACTCGGGGGGTAGAGCACCCCTCCACTTT
CDR3aa: CASSYSGGRAPLHF
v_gene: TRBV6-5
abundance: .
j_gene: TRBJ1-6
d_gene: .
len: 14

CDR3nt: TGTGCCAGCAGGGATCCAGGGGGCAAGAACACTGAAGCTTTCTTT
CDR3aa: CASRDPGGKNTEAFF
v_gene: TRBV2
abundance: .
j_gene: TRBJ1-1
d_gene: TRBD1
len: 15

CDR3nt: TGTGCCAGCAGTGTCCGGAGGCAGGGGGCGGTCGGGGCCAAAAACATTCAGTACTTC
CDR3aa: CASSVRRQGAVGAKNIQYF
v_gene: TRBV2
abundance: .
j_gene: TRBJ2-4
d_gene: TRBD1
len: 19

CDR3nt: TGCAGCGCGGAAGCGGGGAGTGGGGGCTACACCTTC
CDR3aa: CSAEAGSGGYTF
v_gene: TRBV29-1
abundance: .
j_gene: TRBJ1-2
d_gene: .
len: 12

CDR3nt: TGTGCCAGCAGCTTGCGACATGGGGAAAAACTGTTTTTT
CDR3aa: CASSLRHGEKLFF
v_gene: TRBV13
abundance: .
j_gene: TRBJ1-4
d_gene: .
len: 13

CDR3nt: TGTGCCAGCCGAGCCCTCACAGGGGGTAGGAACACCGGGGAGCTGTTTTTT
CDR3aa: CASRALTGGRNTGELFF
v_gene: TRBV7-6
abundance: .
j_gene: TRBJ2-2
d_gene: TRBD1
len: 17

CDR3nt: TGTGCCAGCAGCAGGCAACTAGCGGGGGGAAATGAGCAGTTCTTC
CDR3aa: CASSRQLAGGNEQFF
v_gene: TRBV3-1/TRBV3-2
abundance: .
j_gene: TRBJ2-1
d_gene: TRBD2
len: 15

CDR3nt: TGTGCCATCGGGACTAGCGGACAAGAGACCCAGTACTTC
CDR3aa: CAIGTSGQETQYF
v_gene: TRBV10-3
abundance: .
j_gene: TRBJ2-5
d_gene: TRBD2
len: 13

CDR3nt: TGTGCCAGCAGCTTCAGACTAGCGGGGGATAATGAGCAGTTCTTC
CDR3aa: CASSFRLAGDNEQFF
v_gene: TRBV7-6
abundance: .
j_gene: TRBJ2-1
d_gene: TRBD2
len: 15

CDR3nt: TGTGCCAGCAGCCCCCGGGTCAACAAACGGGAAAAACTGTTTTTT
CDR3aa: CASSPRVNKREKLFF
v_gene: TRBV7-8
abundance: few
j_gene: TRBJ1-4
d_gene: .
len: 15

CDR3nt: TGCAGTGCTAGTGCGGGAAGCTATGGCTACACCTTC
CDR3aa: CSASAGSYGYTF
v_gene: TRBV20-1
abundance: .
j_gene: TRBJ1-2
d_gene: .
len: 12

CDR3nt: TGTGCCAGCAGTTACTCCAGGGCTGCGAAGGGCTACACCTTC
CDR3aa: CASSYSRAAKGYTF
v_gene: TRBV6-5
abundance: .
j_gene: TRBJ1-2
d_gene: .
len: 14

CDR3nt: TGTGCCAGTAGTATGAGAACAGGGGGCGCGATGAACACTGAAGCTTTCTTT
CDR3aa: CASSMRTGGAMNTEAFF
v_gene: TRBV19
abundance: .
j_gene: TRBJ1-1
d_gene: TRBD1
len: 17

CDR3nt: TGTGCCAGCAGCCAGCTACCGGGACTAGCGGCCACCAATGAGCAGTTCTTC
CDR3aa: CASSQLPGLAATNEQFF
v_gene: TRBV14
abundance: .
j_gene: TRBJ2-1
d_gene: TRBD2
len: 17

CDR3nt: TGTGCCAGCAGTTACTCACTGGACAGAGAAAAACTGTTTTTT
CDR3aa: CASSYSLDREKLFF
v_gene: TRBV6-5
abundance: .
j_gene: TRBJ1-4
d_gene: .
len: 14

CDR3nt: TGTGCCACCAGCAGGCTCCGGGGGGGCTCGTCGGAGACCCAGTACTTC
CDR3aa: CATSRLRGGSSETQYF
v_gene: TRBV15
abundance: .
j_gene: TRBJ2-5
d_gene: TRBD2
len: 16

CDR3nt: TGTGCCAGTAGTATAGTCCGGACTAGCGGGGCGGGTGAGCAGTTCTTC
CDR3aa: CASSIVRTSGAGEQFF
v_gene: TRBV19
abundance: .
j_gene: TRBJ2-1
d_gene: TRBD2
len: 16

CDR3nt: TGCGCCAGCAGCCTCTGGTTTATGGGCCATTACAATGAGCAGTTCTTC
CDR3aa: CASSLWFMGHYNEQFF
v_gene: TRBV5-1
abundance: .
j_gene: TRBJ2-1
d_gene: .
len: 16

CDR3nt: TGTGCCAGCAGCCGCCTTACACTGGGACTACAAGAGACCCAGTACTTC
CDR3aa: CASSRLTLGLQETQYF
v_gene: TRBV14
abundance: .
j_gene: TRBJ2-5
d_gene: TRBD2
len: 16

CDR3nt: TGTGCCAGCAGCTTGGGACAGGGATTTGTAGGAAACACCATATATTTT
CDR3aa: CASSLGQGFVGNTIYF
v_gene: TRBV5-6
abundance: few
j_gene: TRBJ1-3
d_gene: TRBD1
len: 16

CDR3nt: TGCGCCAGCTCCAGTTCCGGGAGCCCCACAGATACGCAGTATTTT
CDR3aa: CASSSSGSPTDTQYF
v_gene: TRBV5-1
abundance: .
j_gene: TRBJ2-3
d_gene: .
len: 15

CDR3nt: TGTGCCAGCAGCCGCGGAGGTTCTGGAAACACCATATATTTT
CDR3aa: CASSRGGSGNTIYF
v_gene: TRBV16
abundance: .
j_gene: TRBJ1-3
d_gene: .
len: 14

CDR3nt: TGTGCCAGCAGCGGAAACAGGGGGCCTAACACCGGGGAGCTGTTTTTT
CDR3aa: CASSGNRGPNTGELFF
v_gene: TRBV5-5
abundance: .
j_gene: TRBJ2-2
d_gene: TRBD1
len: 16

CDR3nt: TGTGCCAGCAGACCACGGACAGGGAATGACTATGGCTACACCTTC
CDR3aa: CASRPRTGNDYGYTF
v_gene: TRBV2
abundance: .
j_gene: TRBJ1-2
d_gene: TRBD1
len: 15

CDR3nt: TGTGCCAGCAGCCTCTCAGGGGTGACCATATATTTT
CDR3aa: CASSLSGVTIYF
v_gene: TRBV28
abundance: .
j_gene: TRBJ1-3
d_gene: .
len: 12

CDR3nt: TGCGCCAGCAGAAACGAACAGGGGGCATTTAGCACAGATACGCAGTATTTT
CDR3aa: CASRNEQGAFSTDTQYF
v_gene: TRBV4-1
abundance: once
j_gene: TRBJ2-3
d_gene: TRBD1
len: 17

CDR3nt: TGTGCAAGTCGCTTGTTCTTCCCGAGGGCACCGGCACAGCCCCAGCATTTT
CDR3aa: CASRLFFPRAPAQPQHF
v_gene: TRBV12-2
abundance: .
j_gene: TRBJ1-5
d_gene: .
len: 17

CDR3nt: TGCGCCAGCAGCTTGGCAGGGTCCTACAATGAGCAGTTCTTC
CDR3aa: CASSLAGSYNEQFF
v_gene: TRBV5-1
abundance: .
j_gene: TRBJ2-1
d_gene: .
len: 14

CDR3nt: TGCGCCAGCAGGACGACAGCCTCCTATAATTCACCCCTCCACTTT
CDR3aa: CASRTTASYNSPLHF
v_gene: TRBV10-2
abundance: .
j_gene: TRBJ1-6
d_gene: .
len: 15

CDR3nt: TGCGCCAGCAGCTTGGGACAGGGGGCCGGTGGCTACACCTTC
CDR3aa: CASSLGQGAGGYTF
v_gene: TRBV5-1
abundance: .
j_gene: TRBJ1-2
d_gene: TRBD1
len: 14

CDR3nt: TGTGCCACCAGCTCCCCGGACAGGGGGAGGATGAACACTGAAGCTTTCTTT
CDR3aa: CATSSPDRGRMNTEAFF
v_gene: TRBV15
abundance: .
j_gene: TRBJ1-1
d_gene: TRBD1
len: 17

CDR3nt: TGTGCCAGCAGTGCCGAGAGGCTGAACACTGAAGCTTTCTTT
CDR3aa: CASSAERLNTEAFF
v_gene: TRBV2
abundance: .
j_gene: TRBJ1-1
d_gene: .
len: 14

CDR3nt: TGCGCCAGCAGCTCCGGACTAGCGGGGACCGAGACCCAGTACTTC
CDR3aa: CASSSGLAGTETQYF
v_gene: TRBV5-1
abundance: .
j_gene: TRBJ2-5
d_gene: TRBD2
len: 15